Sequencing of this T cell receptor (beta chain) was carried out in a study of blood T cell repertoires in COVID-19. Study at large: Samples of COVID-19 (acute and convalescent) were obtained from the United States, Italy and Spain. PBMCs, B-cell-depleted T cells, or T cells provided the cDNA or gDNA that made up the material.

CDR3 length: 14 amino acids. Germline-derived CDR1 and CDR2 are WSHSY and SAAADI. J gave up 9 bases and V 2 bases, and 6 bases lay outside the gene matches. Here immunoSEQ multiplex PCR was the method, and the copy in TCRdb shows in-frame clones only, minus some. The sample lists 150,000 to 200,000 clones, about 85% occurring once. Input material: peripheral blood. The gene calls are TRBV10-2 and TRBJ2-1; 8 positions agree with TRBD2. The receptor was derived from a man between 65 and 85 years old with active or convalescent COVID-19. The CDR3 sequence: CASSEGAGGREQFF. As DNA, the CDR3 is TGCGCCAGCAGTGAGGGGGCGGGAGGCCGTGAGCAGTTCTTC.